Sequencing of this TCR beta chain was carried out in a study of OX40 agonist ivuxolimab in advanced cancers. This clone was picked up one time. The CDR3 covers 16 residues. Between the trimmed V and J ends, which lost 5 bases and 4 bases, there was a span of 18 bases. The germline V gene encodes CDR1 SGDLS and CDR2 YYNGEE. The assay was immunoSEQ multiplex PCR, and TCRdb's table has in-frame clones only and misses some. The sample lists fewer than 85,000 clones; roughly nine tenths were seen once. It was autoimmune disease history or systemic immunosuppression that excluded patients. This TCR was recovered from an adult with an advanced solid tumor such as melanoma, head and neck, liver or kidney cancer. V gene TRBV9 combines with J gene TRBJ2-2; either TRBD1 or TRBD2 may supply D (5 bases each). The starting material was CD4+ or CD8+ T cells sorted from blood, obtained in a trial of the OX40 agonist ivuxolimab. The CDR3: CASRIGAGGGTGELFF. CDR3 DNA sequence: TGTGCCAGCAGAATAGGGGCGGGCGGAGGCACCGGGGAGCTGTTTTTT.